This T cell receptor beta chain came from a study of cytomegalovirus exposure and HLA in healthy donors. General study findings and limits: Many donors shared some public TCRs, even though most TCR sequences were rare.

A word on this clone: What it binds is unknown.

The germline gives CDR1 MNHEY, CDR2 SMNVEV (reference sequence). The CDR3 runs to 16 residues. Trimming removed 3 bases at V and 0 bases at J, with 12 bases between. The PCR made use of 60 Vbeta and 13 Jbeta primers. TCRdb's table, derived via immunoSEQ multiplex PCR, lists solely in-frame clones and lacks some. The sample contains about 150,000 clones, around 79% of which appear only once. The sequence derives from a man aged 30 to 39 in good health and CMV-seropositive. The chain couples TRBV27 to TRBJ1-5, with D possibly TRBD1 on 5 matching bases. Material: PBMCs. The CDR3 sequence is CASSFGGDGSNQPQHF. In DNA form, the CDR3 reads TGTGCCAGCAGTTTTGGGGGGGACGGTAGCAATCAGCCCCAGCATTTT.